This T cell receptor beta chain emerged from a study of Ad26.COV2.S vaccination and SARS-CoV-2 variants. Overall study: Participants got Ad26.COV2.S intramuscularly, once or twice 56 days apart.

Study conclusions and caveats: Spike-specific responses of CD8+ and CD4+ T cells were reported to display substantial breadth after vaccination. Recipients given vaccine exceeded placebo recipients in spike-specific TCR breadth.

This sample's treatment: roughly 18 received Ad26.COV2.S at low or high dose, single or two shots; several received placebo; per-sample allocation not given. At day 63 after the first vaccine or placebo injection, samples were drawn. Regarding this clone: Its specificity is not known.

The table came from immunoSEQ multiplex PCR; TCRdb's copy has only in-frame clones and leaves some out. The sample yields some 480,000 clones, roughly 87% seen once. This TCR came from a person between 18 and 65 years old who received the Ad26.COV2.S COVID-19 vaccine or a placebo. Source: peripheral blood, taken in a trial of Ad26.COV2.S vaccine versus placebo.

In DNA, the CDR3 is TGTGCCAGCAGCTTAAAAACAGGGGATGTCGAAAAACTGTTTTTT. Translated: CASSLKTGDVEKLFF. The chain carries TRBV7-9 and TRBJ1-4; 7 bases fit TRBD1. The CDR3 is 15 amino acids. The ends lost 2 bases at V and 8 bases at J; junction bases unmatched: 8. Germline V gene data show CDR1 as SEHNR and CDR2 as FQNEAQ (reference sequence).